This record concerns one T cell receptor (beta chain) sequence. The source of the sample is a study of blood T cell repertoires in COVID-19. Across the study: Samples representing acute and convalescent COVID-19 were sourced from the United States, Italy and Spain. PBMCs, B-cell-depleted T cells, or T cells were the source of the cDNA or gDNA that made up the material.

Original processing notes: The assay estimated nucleated cells by amplifying reference gene primers. Method: immunoSEQ multiplex PCR; TCRdb's copy keeps in-frame clones and lacks some. The V and J calls and clone size are taken from that table; D and trimming were inferred from the DNA. The table includes a few hundred thousand clones, roughly 84% detected once. The V gene's germline CDR1 is SGHAT and CDR2 FQNNGV. The V end lost 7 bases, the J end lost 1 base, and 12 bases lay between the germline ends. This CDR3 has 14 amino acids. The rearrangement links TRBV11-2 to TRBJ2-3; D is possibly TRBD2 (6 bases). The origin of this receptor is a man aged 25-45 years with active or convalescent COVID-19. Sequencing was done on a sample of peripheral blood. CDR3 sequence reads: CASTTGGGTDTQYF. The CDR3 DNA reads TGTGCCAGCACCACTGGAGGGGGCACAGATACGCAGTATTTT.